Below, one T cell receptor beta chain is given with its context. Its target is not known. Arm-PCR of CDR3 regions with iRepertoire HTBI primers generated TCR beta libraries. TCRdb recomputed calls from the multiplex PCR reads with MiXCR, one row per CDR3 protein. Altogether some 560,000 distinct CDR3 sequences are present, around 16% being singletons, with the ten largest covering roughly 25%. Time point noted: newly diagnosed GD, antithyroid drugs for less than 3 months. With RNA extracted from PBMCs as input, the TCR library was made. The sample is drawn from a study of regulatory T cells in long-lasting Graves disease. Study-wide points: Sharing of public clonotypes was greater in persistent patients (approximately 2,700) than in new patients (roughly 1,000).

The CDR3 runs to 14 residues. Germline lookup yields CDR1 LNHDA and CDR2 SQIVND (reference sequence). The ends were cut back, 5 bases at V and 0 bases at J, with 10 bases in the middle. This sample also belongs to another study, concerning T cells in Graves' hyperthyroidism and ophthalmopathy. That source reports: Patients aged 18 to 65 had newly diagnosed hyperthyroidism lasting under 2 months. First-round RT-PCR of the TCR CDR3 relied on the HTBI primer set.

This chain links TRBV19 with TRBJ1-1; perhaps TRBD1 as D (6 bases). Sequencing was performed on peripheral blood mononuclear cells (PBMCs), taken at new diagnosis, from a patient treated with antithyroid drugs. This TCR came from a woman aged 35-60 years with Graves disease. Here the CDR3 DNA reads TGTGCCAGTAGTCGATGGGACATGAACACTGAAGCTTTCTTT. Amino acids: CASSRWDMNTEAFF. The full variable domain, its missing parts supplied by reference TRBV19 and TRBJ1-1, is DGGITQSPKYLFRKEGQNVTLSCEQNLNHDAMYWYRQDPGQGLRLIYYSQIVNDFQKGDIAEGYSVSREKKESFPLTVTSAQKNPTAFYLCASSRWDMNTEAFFGQGTRLTVV.